A single sample gave rise to the 25 T cell receptor beta chains below, sequenced in a study of blood T cell repertoires in COVID-19. Data came from immunoSEQ multiplex PCR; TCRdb stores just in-frame clones and leaves some out. The data contain about 300,000 clones, 85% of them singletons. The sample consisted of PBMCs or T cells enriched from blood (not recorded which). These receptors were collected from a woman aged 45-65 years who had recovered from COVID-19.

The chain joins TRBV19 to TRBJ2-5; 10 nucleotides match TRBD1. V trimming: 6 bases; J trimming: 2 bases; junction bases outside the gene matches: 3. The V gene's germline CDR1 is LNHDA and CDR2 SQIVND (reference sequence). The CDR3 covers 14 residues. This chain's CDR3 is CASRRTGGQETQYF. For the CDR3, the DNA is TGTGCCAGTAGACGGACAGGGGGTCAAGAGACCCAGTACTTC.

The chain combines TRBV6-5 with TRBJ1-2, with 9 bases fitting TRBD1. The V and J ends lost 4 bases and 8 bases, in that order; junction bases with no gene match: 8. CDR3 size: 14 residues. The germline CDR1 and CDR2 sequences are MNHEY and SVGAGI. In nucleotides, the CDR3 is TGTGCCAGCAGTTTTACCGGGACAGGGAGGGGCTACACCTTC. This translates into CASSFTGTGRGYTF.

This clone was seen a handful of times. The chain employs TRBV19 and TRBJ1-2; possibly TRBD1 for D (6 bases). Germline V gives CDR1 LNHDA, CDR2 SQIVND (reference sequence). This CDR3 region has 15 residues. V was pared by 2 bases and J by 6 bases, with 16 bases between. The CDR3 region is CASSIMLQGKDGYTF. The CDR3 bases are TGTGCCAGTAGTATAATGTTACAGGGTAAGGATGGCTACACCTTC.

The rearrangement links TRBV5-6 to TRBJ1-1, with TRBD1 matching over 7 bases. The CDR3 runs to 12 residues. The V gene end was trimmed by 3 bases and the J gene end by 7 bases; junction bases not matched to a gene: 3. Germline CDR1 reads SGHDT; CDR2 reads YYEEEE. The CDR3 DNA reads as TGTGCCAGCAGCTCGGGACAGCTTGAAGCTTTCTTT. Its translation: CASSSGQLEAFF.

This chain links TRBV21-1 with TRBJ1-5; no DNA check was done on the table's D call, TRBD1. TRBV21-1 is listed as a pseudogene. The CDR3 loop spans 15 amino acids. This CDR3 is CASSKGGQGYQPQHF. In nucleotides, the CDR3 is TGTGCCAGCAGCAAAGGTGGACAGGGCTATCAGCCCCAGCATTTT.

The V gene is TRBV9, the J gene TRBJ1-1, with D unclear. This CDR3 is built from 14 residues. Trimming removed 3 bases from V and 3 bases from J, with 12 bases in between. Germline V lookup: CDR1 SGDLS, CDR2 YYNGEE. CDR3 bases: TGTGCCAGCAGCGCGGGATTAATGGACACTGAAGCTTTCTTT. Protein sequence: CASSAGLMDTEAFF.

The chain carries TRBV24-1 and TRBJ2-7; 7 bases align to TRBD1. V trimming: 1 base; J trimming: 4 bases; junction bases outside the gene matches: 6. The CDR3 runs 15 residues. Germline loops: CDR1 KGHDR, CDR2 SFDVKD. The CDR3 spells CATSDFAGQAYEQYF. For the CDR3, the DNA is TGTGCCACCAGTGATTTCGCCGGACAGGCATACGAGCAGTACTTC.

The chain combines TRBV4-2 with TRBJ1-2; no firm D call. The CDR3 sequence is 17 residues long. Deletions cut 2 bases from V and 6 bases from J, with 22 bases between. Germline V gene sequence: CDR1 LGHNA, CDR2 YNFKEQ. CDR3 bases: TGTGCCAGCAGCCAACTCTTCGCGGGAGCTGGGGTTGATGGCTACACCTTC. This gives the protein CASSQLFAGAGVDGYTF.

The rearrangement joins TRBV5-1 to TRBJ2-7; 9 bases map to TRBD1. Per germline, CDR1 SGHRS and CDR2 YFSETQ. The CDR3 extends over 16 amino acids. V was pared by 1 base and J by 5 bases, with 10 bases of the junction left unmatched. This chain's CDR3 is CASSLRLGQGSHEQYF. The CDR3, as DNA: TGCGCCAGCAGCTTGCGCCTGGGACAGGGAAGTCACGAGCAGTACTTC.

The chain combines TRBV7-2 with TRBJ1-1; 11 bases are shared with TRBD1. After removal of 5 bases from V and 1 base from J, the junction contained 9 bases not matched to a gene. Germline CDR1 and CDR2: SGHTA and FQGNSA. This CDR3 is 17 amino acids long. The CDR3 coding sequence is TGTGCCAGCAGCCTTCGGACAGGGGGCATTAGGAACACTGAAGCTTTCTTT. Amino acid sequence: CASSLRTGGIRNTEAFF.

V usage is TRBV28 and J usage is TRBJ1-5, with a weak D call TRBD1 (5 bases). The CDR3 runs to 14 residues. The V end was cut by 7 bases, the J end by 1 base, with 11 bases between. Germline V gene sequence: CDR1 MDHEN, CDR2 SYDVKM. The CDR3 sequence: CASKERGSNQPQHF. The CDR3 region has the DNA TGTGCCAGCAAGGAAAGGGGAAGCAATCAGCCCCAGCATTTT.

The chain carries TRBV6-5 and TRBJ1-4; maybe TRBD1 (5 bases). The V and J ends lost 2 bases and 3 bases respectively, with 13 bases between them. Looked up from germline, CDR1 is MNHEY and CDR2 is SVGAGI. This CDR3 is built from 16 residues. CDR3 in amino acids: CASSYADSTANEKLFF. CDR3 DNA sequence: TGTGCCAGCAGTTACGCAGACAGCACAGCTAATGAAAAACTGTTTTTT.

The chain couples TRBV5-6 to TRBJ2-3, with D tentatively TRBD1 (5 bases). V was pared by 0 bases and J by 6 bases, with 8 bases between. The CDR3 totals 13 residues. Per germline, CDR1 SGHDT and CDR2 YYEEEE. The CDR3 nucleotides are TGTGCCAGCAGCTTGGGGGGCGTGGATACGCAGTATTTT. It codes for CASSLGGVDTQYF.

This clone is categorized as medium-sized. The junction shows a germline mismatch at one end, possibly a read error. This chain uses TRBV7-8 with TRBJ2-7; TRBD1 matches at 9 bases. Per the germline V gene, CDR1 is SGHVS and CDR2 is FQNEAQ. The CDR3 loop spans 15 amino acids. The CDR3 nucleotides are TGTGCCAGCAGCGCCGGGACAGGGACGTCCTCCGAGCAGTACTTC. This encodes CASSAGTGTSSEQYF.

This clone has a single count. This chain links TRBV7-2 with TRBJ2-2; unclear D gene. V was pared by 2 bases and J by 4 bases, with 17 bases between. Germline lookup yields CDR1 SGHTA and CDR2 FQGNSA. The CDR3 totals 17 residues. The CDR3 DNA is TGTGCCAGCAGCTTAATTAAGTGGGCCGCTGGCACCGGGGAGCTGTTTTTT. Its translation: CASSLIKWAAGTGELFF.

This clone was found a few times. V and J are TRBV29-1 and TRBJ2-7, with TRBD1 matching over 8 bases. Germline CDR1 is SQVTM and CDR2 is ANQGSEA. This CDR3 has 13 amino acids. The trim removed 8 bases at V and 3 bases at J, leaving 9 bases unmatched. The CDR3 DNA reads TGCAGCACCACAGGGGGAGAAAACTACGAGCAGTACTTC. Protein product: CSTTGGENYEQYF.

This clone was observed at least ten times. V usage is TRBV11-2 and J usage is TRBJ1-2; perhaps TRBD1 as D (5 bases). The CDR3 sequence is 15 residues long. Deletions cut 3 bases from V and 6 bases from J, with 17 bases between. Germline CDR1 and CDR2: SGHAT and FQNNGV. CDR3 DNA: TGTGCCAGCAGCTTTATTCAGGGAATGGTGGATGGCTACACCTTC. It is translated as CASSFIQGMVDGYTF.

The J gene is TRBJ1-2, the V gene TRBV5-1, with 10 bases aligning to TRBD1. The CDR3 is made up of 15 amino acids. The trim removed 4 bases at V and 4 bases at J, leaving 7 bases unmatched. Germline V lookup: CDR1 SGHRS, CDR2 YFSETQ. The CDR3 DNA follows: TGCGCCAGCAGCGTCGGGACAGGGGAGAGCTATGGCTACACCTTC. Its protein is CASSVGTGESYGYTF.

The J gene is TRBJ2-7, the V gene TRBV5-1; D is possibly TRBD1 (6 bases). This CDR3 is 12 amino acids long. CDR1 is SGHRS and CDR2 is YFSETQ in the germline V gene. V was shortened by 3 bases and J by 4 bases, with 8 bases between the two germline ends. CDR3 protein: CASSSDRYEQYF. The CDR3 DNA reads as TGCGCCAGCAGCTCCGACAGGTACGAGCAGTACTTC.

This chain uses TRBV5-1 with TRBJ1-3; tentative D call: TRBD1 (5 bases). The CDR3 loop spans 16 amino acids. V lost 0 bases and J lost 0, with 10 bases in between. The germline V gene has CDR1 SGHRS and CDR2 YFSETQ. This CDR3 reads CASSLGQGRSGNTIYF. Here the CDR3 DNA reads TGCGCCAGCAGCTTGGGGCAGGGCCGCTCTGGAAACACCATATATTTT.

The CDR3 DNA sequence: TGTGCCAGCAGTGCGAAGGGACTAGCGGGGGGACCGAACACCGGGGAGCTGTTTTTT. Its translation is CASSAKGLAGGPNTGELFF. V and J are TRBV6-2 or TRBV6-3 and TRBJ2-2, with 15 bases aligning to TRBD2. This CDR3 is built from 19 residues. CDR1 is MNHEY, CDR2 SVGEGT, per germline. The trim removed 5 bases at V and 0 bases at J, leaving 7 bases unmatched.

This sequence joins TRBV28 and TRBJ1-2, with D possibly matching TRBD1 (6 bases). CDR3 size: 16 residues. V lost 5 bases and J 4 bases, leaving 20 bases between the germline ends. Germline V gene lookup returns CDR1 MDHEN and CDR2 SYDVKM. The CDR3 nucleotides read TGTGCCAGCAGTGCACTGACACAGGGATGGATCTATGGCTACACCTTC. It encodes CASSALTQGWIYGYTF.

V gene TRBV4-3 combines with J gene TRBJ2-1, with 8 bases aligning to TRBD2. This CDR3 is built from 13 residues. V shed 5 bases and J 9 bases; nucleotides not matched to a gene: 6. The V gene's germline CDR1 is LGHNA and CDR2 YSLEER. This CDR3 reads CASSFSGTGEQFF. CDR3 nucleotides: TGCGCCAGCAGCTTTAGCGGGACTGGTGAGCAGTTCTTC.

The chain recombines TRBV10-3 with TRBJ1-4; D call uncertain. V was shortened by 4 bases and J by 8 bases, with 11 bases between the two germline ends. Per the germline V gene, CDR1 is ENHRY and CDR2 is SYGVKD. The CDR3 is made up of 13 amino acids. The CDR3 DNA is TGTGCCATCAGTGCGGGGTTACGGGAAAAACTGTTTTTT. This gives the protein CAISAGLREKLFF.

The V and J genes are TRBV30 and TRBJ2-2, with TRBD1 matching 9 bases. Germline loops: CDR1 GTSNPN, CDR2 SVGIG (reference sequence). The CDR3 extends over 14 amino acids. V shed 8 bases, J shed 2 bases, and the junction held 6 bases outside the gene matches. CDR3 sequence: CAGTGYSNTGELFF. The CDR3 bases are TGTGCCGGGACAGGGTATTCTAACACCGGGGAGCTGTTTTTT. The full variable domain, completed using reference TRBV30 and TRBJ2-2, is SQTIHQWPATLVQPVGSPLSLECTVEGTSNPNLYWYRQAAGRGLQLLFYSVGIGQISSEVPQNLSASRPQDRQFILSSKKLLLSDSGFYLCAGTGYSNTGELFFGEGSRLTVL.